The clone carrying this TCR beta chain was detected once. The junction departs from the called germline gene at one end, perhaps through a read error. The sample belongs to a study of blood T cell repertoires in COVID-19. Overall study context: Sites in the United States, Italy and Spain provided acute and convalescent COVID-19 samples.

Germline assignment: CDR1 SGHRS and CDR2 YFSETQ. This CDR3 is 15 amino acids long. As processed by the authors: Scientists estimated how many nucleated cells there were by amplifying reference gene primers. Method: immunoSEQ multiplex PCR; TCRdb's copy keeps in-frame clones and lacks some. V and J calls and clone size are those listed in that table; D and trimming were worked out from the DNA. The data contain tens of thousands of clones, 89% of them singletons. V is TRBV5-1 and J is TRBJ1-6, with 7 bases identical to TRBD1. The clonotype comes from a man in his fifties or sixties with acute or convalescent COVID-19. The sequencing input was peripheral blood. The CDR3 nucleotides read TGCGCCAGCTCGATCCGGGACAGAAATAATTCACCCCTCCGCTTT. As protein: CASSIRDRNNSPLRF. The complete variable domain, with remaining parts taken from reference TRBV5-1 and TRBJ1-6, reads KAGVTQTPRYLIKTRGQQVTLSCSPISGHRSVSWYQQTPGQGLQFLFEYFSETQRNKGNFPGRFSGRQFSNSRSEMNVSTLELGDSALYLCASSIRDRNNSPLRFGNGTRLTVT.